The rows below give T cell receptor beta chains drawn from one sample of a study of patients and donors after allogeneic stem cell transplantation. TCRdb reprocessed the RT-PCR reads with MiXCR, giving one entry per CDR3 protein. The table lists 920,000 or so distinct CDR3 sequences, approximately 18% of them singletons. Specimen: blood, either unsorted or a sorted T cell fraction (not recorded which). Every receptor here comes from a human donor who was either an allogeneic HSCT recipient or a stem cell or donor lymphocyte infusion donor (not recorded which). It is not recorded whose cells these are; they may come from a transplant donor. CDR3s include the opening cysteine and the closing phenylalanine or tryptophan. The D gene is left open where the match is weak. A clone size is listed for some rows: how often the clone was seen (once, few, many), or a class if it is expanded.

j_call: TRBJ2-3
v_call: TRBV7-6
d_call: .
clone_size: .
cdr3_aa: CASSNPMSLEQYF
cdr3_nt: TGTGCCAGCAGCAACCCCATGTCCCTCGAGCAGTATTTT

j_call: TRBJ2-1
v_call: TRBV5-1
d_call: .
clone_size: few
cdr3_aa: CASSWVSFDEQFF
cdr3_nt: TGCGCCAGCAGCTGGGTTTCCTTCGATGAGCAGTTCTTC

j_call: TRBJ1-2
v_call: TRBV27
d_call: .
clone_size: few
cdr3_aa: CASSAQLGFYGYTF
cdr3_nt: TGTGCCAGCAGTGCCCAATTGGGCTTCTATGGCTACACCTTC

j_call: TRBJ2-7
v_call: TRBV6-5
d_call: .
clone_size: few
cdr3_aa: CASSYGTLSYEQYF
cdr3_nt: TGTGCCAGCAGTTACGGGACACTCTCCTACGAGCAGTACTTC

j_call: TRBJ2-7
v_call: TRBV27
d_call: .
clone_size: .
cdr3_aa: CASQPGLLREQYF
cdr3_nt: TGTGCCAGTCAACCGGGGCTTTTACGGGAGCAGTACTTC

j_call: TRBJ2-7
v_call: TRBV12-3/TRBV12-4
d_call: .
clone_size: few
cdr3_aa: CASSPLRGRQEQYF
cdr3_nt: TGTGCCAGCAGTCCCCTGCGAGGGCGACAGGAGCAGTACTTC

j_call: TRBJ1-2
v_call: TRBV30
d_call: .
clone_size: .
cdr3_aa: CACWGGLYGYTF
cdr3_nt: TGTGCCTGTTGGGGGGGACTCTATGGCTACACCTTC

j_call: TRBJ2-1
v_call: TRBV5-6
d_call: .
clone_size: few
cdr3_aa: CASNNPGPNEQFF
cdr3_nt: TGTGCCAGCAACAACCCGGGACCCAATGAGCAGTTCTTC

j_call: TRBJ1-3
v_call: TRBV11-2
d_call: .
clone_size: few
cdr3_aa: CASSLAVLTLSGNTIYF
cdr3_nt: TGTGCCAGCAGCTTAGCGGTCCTTACCCTCTCTGGAAACACCATATATTTT

j_call: TRBJ1-5
v_call: TRBV4-3
d_call: .
clone_size: .
cdr3_aa: CASSQDSRVQPQHF
cdr3_nt: TGCGCCAGCAGCCAAGATTCCAGGGTTCAGCCCCAGCATTTT

j_call: TRBJ2-2
v_call: TRBV20-1
d_call: TRBD2
clone_size: .
cdr3_aa: CSARDGSGGHTGELFF
cdr3_nt: TGCAGTGCTAGAGATGGAAGCGGGGGGCACACCGGGGAGCTGTTTTTT

j_call: TRBJ1-4
v_call: TRBV4-1
d_call: .
clone_size: few
cdr3_aa: CASSQEEVKNEKLFF
cdr3_nt: TGCGCCAGCAGCCAAGAAGAAGTGAAGAATGAAAAACTGTTTTTT

j_call: TRBJ2-2
v_call: TRBV6-1
d_call: .
clone_size: .
cdr3_aa: CASSRLRSTGELFF
cdr3_nt: TGTGCCAGCAGTCGACTCAGGAGCACCGGGGAGCTGTTTTTT

j_call: TRBJ1-1
v_call: TRBV27
d_call: .
clone_size: few
cdr3_aa: CASSLIAGAMNTEAFF
cdr3_nt: TGTGCCAGCAGTTTAATCGCAGGTGCCATGAACACTGAAGCTTTCTTT